This TCR beta chain appears in the sequencing data of a study of control samples from healthy donors and cancer patients. Produced via immunoSEQ multiplex PCR; TCRdb's table is partial and in-frame only. The data hold 150,000 or so clones, with approximately 90% observed a single time. CDR3 size: 15 residues. The germline gives CDR1 MNHEY, CDR2 SVGAGI. V shed 9 bases and J 5 bases; nucleotides not matched to a gene: 14. The receptor comes from a man aged 25-45 years in good health. The V call is TRBV6-5, the J call TRBJ2-5, with 8 bases that match TRBD1. The sequenced material came from blood. The CDR3 sequence: CASSGVTGAWETQYF. Here the CDR3 DNA reads TGTGCCAGTTCAGGGGTGACAGGGGCATGGGAGACCCAGTACTTC.